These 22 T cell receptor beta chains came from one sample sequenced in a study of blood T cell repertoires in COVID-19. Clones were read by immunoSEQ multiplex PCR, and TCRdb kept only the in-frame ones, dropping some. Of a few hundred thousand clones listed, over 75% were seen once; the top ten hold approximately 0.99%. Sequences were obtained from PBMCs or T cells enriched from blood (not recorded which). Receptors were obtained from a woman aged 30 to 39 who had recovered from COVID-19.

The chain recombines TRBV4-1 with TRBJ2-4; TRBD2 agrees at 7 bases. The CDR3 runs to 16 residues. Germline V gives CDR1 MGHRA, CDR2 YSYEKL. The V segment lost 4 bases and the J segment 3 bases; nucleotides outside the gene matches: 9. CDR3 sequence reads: CASSPAGERNKNIQYF. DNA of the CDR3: TGCGCCAGCAGCCCCGCGGGGGAGCGGAACAAAAACATTCAGTACTTC.

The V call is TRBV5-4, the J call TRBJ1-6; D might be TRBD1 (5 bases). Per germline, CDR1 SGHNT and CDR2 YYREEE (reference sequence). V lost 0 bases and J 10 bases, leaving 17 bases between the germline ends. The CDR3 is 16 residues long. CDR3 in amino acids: CASSLAKLGVGSPLHF. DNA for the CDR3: TGTGCCAGCAGCTTGGCCAAGTTAGGGGTTGGGTCACCCCTCCACTTT.

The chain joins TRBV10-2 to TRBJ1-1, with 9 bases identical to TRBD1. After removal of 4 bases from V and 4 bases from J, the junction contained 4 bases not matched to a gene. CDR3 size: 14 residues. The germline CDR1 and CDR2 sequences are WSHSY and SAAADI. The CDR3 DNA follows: TGCGCCAGCAGTGCCGGACAGGGGACCACTGAAGCTTTCTTT. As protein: CASSAGQGTTEAFF.

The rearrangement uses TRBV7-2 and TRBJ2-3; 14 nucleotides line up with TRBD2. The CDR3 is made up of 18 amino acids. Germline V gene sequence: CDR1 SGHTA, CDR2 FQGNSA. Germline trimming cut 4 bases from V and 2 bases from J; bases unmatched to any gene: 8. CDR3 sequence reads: CASSWTTSGGANTDTQYF. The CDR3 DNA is TGTGCCAGCAGCTGGACGACTAGCGGGGGGGCCAACACAGATACGCAGTATTTT.

As DNA, the CDR3 is TGTGCCAGCAGCTTAGCGCAGGGGTACACTGAAGCTTTCTTT. Amino acid sequence: CASSLAQGYTEAFF. The rearrangement links TRBV7-8 to TRBJ1-1; TRBD1 is a possible D gene (6 bases). Germline CDR1 SGHVS, CDR2 FQNEAQ. V gave up 0 bases and J gave up 3 bases, with 8 bases separating them. The CDR3 consists of 14 residues.

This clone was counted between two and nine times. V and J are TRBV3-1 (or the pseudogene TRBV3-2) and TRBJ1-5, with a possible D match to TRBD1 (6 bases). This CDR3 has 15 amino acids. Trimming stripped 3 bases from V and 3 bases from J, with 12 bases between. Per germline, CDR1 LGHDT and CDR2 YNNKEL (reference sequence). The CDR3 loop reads CASSQGTSANQPQHF. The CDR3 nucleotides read TGTGCCAGCAGCCAGGGGACATCCGCCAATCAGCCCCAGCATTTT.

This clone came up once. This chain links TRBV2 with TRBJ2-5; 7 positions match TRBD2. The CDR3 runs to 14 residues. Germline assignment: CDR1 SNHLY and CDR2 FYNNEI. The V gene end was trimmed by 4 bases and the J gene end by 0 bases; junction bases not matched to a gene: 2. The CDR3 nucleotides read TGTGCCAGCAGTGCTGGGACTAACCAAGAGACCCAGTACTTC. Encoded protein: CASSAGTNQETQYF.

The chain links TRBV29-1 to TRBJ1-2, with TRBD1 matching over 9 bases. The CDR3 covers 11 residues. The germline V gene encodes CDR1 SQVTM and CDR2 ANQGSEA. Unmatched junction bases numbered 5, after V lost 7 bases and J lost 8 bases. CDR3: CSAQGASGYTF. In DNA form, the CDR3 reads TGCAGCGCACAGGGGGCTTCAGGCTACACCTTC.

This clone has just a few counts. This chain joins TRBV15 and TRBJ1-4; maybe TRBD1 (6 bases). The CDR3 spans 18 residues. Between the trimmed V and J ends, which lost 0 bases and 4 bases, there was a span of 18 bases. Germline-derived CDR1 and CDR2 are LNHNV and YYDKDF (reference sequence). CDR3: CATSRDRSQGQLNEKLFF. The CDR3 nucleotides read TGTGCCACCAGCAGAGATCGGAGTCAAGGACAGCTTAATGAAAAACTGTTTTTT.

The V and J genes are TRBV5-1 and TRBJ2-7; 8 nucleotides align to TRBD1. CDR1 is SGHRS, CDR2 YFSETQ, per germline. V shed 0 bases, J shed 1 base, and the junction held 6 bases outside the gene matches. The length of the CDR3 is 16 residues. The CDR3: CASSLAEDRASYEQYF. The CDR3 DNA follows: TGCGCCAGCAGCTTGGCAGAGGACAGGGCTTCCTACGAGCAGTACTTC.

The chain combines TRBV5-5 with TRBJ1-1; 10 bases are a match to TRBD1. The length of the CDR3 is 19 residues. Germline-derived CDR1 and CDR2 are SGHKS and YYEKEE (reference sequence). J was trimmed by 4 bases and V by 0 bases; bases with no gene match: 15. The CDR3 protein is CASSLAQGQGRWWSTEAFF. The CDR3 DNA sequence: TGTGCCAGCAGCTTGGCCCAGGGACAGGGGCGGTGGTGGAGCACTGAAGCTTTCTTT. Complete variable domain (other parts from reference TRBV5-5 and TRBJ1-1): DAGVTQSPTHLIKTRGQQVTLRCSPISGHKSVSWYQQVLGQGPQFIFQYYEKEERGRGNFPDRFSARQFPNYSSELNVNALLLGDSALYLCASSLAQGQGRWWSTEAFFGQGTRLTVV.

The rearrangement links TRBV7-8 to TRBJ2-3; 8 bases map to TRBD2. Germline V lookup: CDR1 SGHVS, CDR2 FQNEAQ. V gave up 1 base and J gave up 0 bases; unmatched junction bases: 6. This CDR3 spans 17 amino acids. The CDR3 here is CASSLGLRGASTDTQYF. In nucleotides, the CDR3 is TGTGCCAGCAGCTTAGGTCTGCGGGGGGCAAGCACAGATACGCAGTATTTT.

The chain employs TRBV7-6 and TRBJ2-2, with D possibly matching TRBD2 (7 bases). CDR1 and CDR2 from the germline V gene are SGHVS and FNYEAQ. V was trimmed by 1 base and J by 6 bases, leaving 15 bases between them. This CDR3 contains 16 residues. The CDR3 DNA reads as TGTGCCAGCAGCTTAGTCGGGGGGCCCCTTTCCGGGGAGCTGTTTTTT. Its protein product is CASSLVGGPLSGELFF.

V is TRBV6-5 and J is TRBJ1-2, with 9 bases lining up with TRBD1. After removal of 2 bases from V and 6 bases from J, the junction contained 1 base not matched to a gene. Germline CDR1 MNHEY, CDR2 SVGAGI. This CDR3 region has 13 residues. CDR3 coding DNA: TGTGCCAGCAGTTACGGACAGGGGCATGGCTACACCTTC. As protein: CASSYGQGHGYTF.

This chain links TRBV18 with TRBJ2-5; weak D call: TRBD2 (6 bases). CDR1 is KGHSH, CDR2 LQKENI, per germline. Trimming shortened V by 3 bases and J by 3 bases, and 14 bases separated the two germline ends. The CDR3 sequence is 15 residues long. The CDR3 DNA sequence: TGTGCCAGCTCACCGAGGGGCGGGGCCGAAGAGACCCAGTACTTC. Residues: CASSPRGGAEETQYF.

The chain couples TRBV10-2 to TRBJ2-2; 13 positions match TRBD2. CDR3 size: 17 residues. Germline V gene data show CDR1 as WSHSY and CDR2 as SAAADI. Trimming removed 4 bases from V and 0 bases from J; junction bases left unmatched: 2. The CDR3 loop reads CASSALAGGANTGELFF. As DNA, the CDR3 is TGCGCCAGCAGTGCACTAGCGGGGGGGGCGAACACCGGGGAGCTGTTTTTT.

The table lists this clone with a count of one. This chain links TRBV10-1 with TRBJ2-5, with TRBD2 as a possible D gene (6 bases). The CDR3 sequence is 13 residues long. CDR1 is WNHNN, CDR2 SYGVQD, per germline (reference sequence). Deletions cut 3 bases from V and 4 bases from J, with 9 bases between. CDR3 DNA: TGCGCCAGCAGTGACCAGGGAGGAGAGACCCAGTACTTC. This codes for CASSDQGGETQYF.

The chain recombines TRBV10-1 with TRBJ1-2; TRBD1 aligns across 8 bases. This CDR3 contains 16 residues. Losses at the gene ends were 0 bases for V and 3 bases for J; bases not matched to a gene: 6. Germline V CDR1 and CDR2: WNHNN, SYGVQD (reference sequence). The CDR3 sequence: CASSESTGVDHYGYTF. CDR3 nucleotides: TGCGCCAGCAGTGAGTCGACAGGGGTTGATCACTATGGCTACACCTTC.

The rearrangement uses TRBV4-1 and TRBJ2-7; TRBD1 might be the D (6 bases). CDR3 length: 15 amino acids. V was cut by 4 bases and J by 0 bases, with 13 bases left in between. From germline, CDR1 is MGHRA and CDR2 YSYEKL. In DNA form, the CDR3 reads TGCGCCAGCAGCCTCGAGGGACAAGCCTCCTACGAGCAGTACTTC. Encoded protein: CASSLEGQASYEQYF.

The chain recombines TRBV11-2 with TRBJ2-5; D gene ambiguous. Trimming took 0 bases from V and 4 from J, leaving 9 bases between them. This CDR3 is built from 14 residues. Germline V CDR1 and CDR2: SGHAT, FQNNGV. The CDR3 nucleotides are TGTGCCAGCAGCTTAGATCAGGTTCCAGAGACCCAGTACTTC. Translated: CASSLDQVPETQYF.

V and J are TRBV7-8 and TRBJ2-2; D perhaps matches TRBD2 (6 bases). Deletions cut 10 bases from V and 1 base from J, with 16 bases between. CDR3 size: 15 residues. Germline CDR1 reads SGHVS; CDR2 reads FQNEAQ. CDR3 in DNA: TGTGCCATCCCCGGAGGGACCGAGAACACCGGGGAGCTGTTTTTT. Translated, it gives CAIPGGTENTGELFF.

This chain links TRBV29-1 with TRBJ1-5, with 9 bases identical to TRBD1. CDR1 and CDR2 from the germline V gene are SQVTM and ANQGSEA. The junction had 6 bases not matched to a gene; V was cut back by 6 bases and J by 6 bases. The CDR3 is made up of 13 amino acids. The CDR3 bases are TGCAGCGTGCAAGACAGGGGGGGTCAGCCCCAGCATTTT. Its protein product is CSVQDRGGQPQHF.